This is a list of T cell receptor beta chains from one sample in a study of early T cells in non-severe SARS-CoV-2 infection. A single record per CDR3 protein comes from TCRdb applying MiXCR to the 5' RACE reads. The sample has over 80,000 distinct CDR3 sequences, over 9.5% seen once. This specimen was whole blood, taken at baseline. These receptors were obtained from an adult who was a healthcare worker with PCR-confirmed SARS-CoV-2 infection or an uninfected control (not recorded which). CDR3s include the opening cysteine and the closing phenylalanine or tryptophan. The D gene is left open where the match is weak. The size of a clone is reported for some rows only, either as once, few or many, or as a class for expanded clones.

cdr3_nt	cdr3_aa	clone_size	cdr3_length	d_call	j_call	v_call
TGTGCCAGCAGCTTCGGGACAGGGAGTGGGGAAAAACTGTTTTTT	CASSFGTGSGEKLFF	many	15	TRBD1	TRBJ1-4	TRBV5-6
TGTGCCAGCAGTTTGTTCACCGGGGAGCTGTTTTTT	CASSLFTGELFF	many	12	NA	TRBJ2-2	TRBV28
TGTGCCAGCAGCTTATCCGGAGTTGGGGATACGCAGTATTTT	CASSLSGVGDTQYF	few	14	NA	TRBJ2-3	TRBV7-3
TGTGCCAGCAGTATCAAGGGGGGGCAGGAAAAACTGTTTTTT	CASSIKGGQEKLFF	many	14	NA	TRBJ1-4	TRBV6-5
TGCAGCGTTGGGGATCAGGGGTCTCGGGCTTTCTTT	CSVGDQGSRAFF	NA	12	NA	TRBJ1-1	TRBV29-1
TGTGCCAGCAGCCCCTCGAGGATCAGCCACAACTCCTATAATTCACCCCTCCACTTT	CASSPSRISHNSYNSPLHF	NA	19	NA	TRBJ1-6	TRBV28
TGTGCCTGGAGTGTAAAGCCGAATAGCAATCAGCCCCAGCATTTT	CAWSVKPNSNQPQHF	NA	15	NA	TRBJ1-5	TRBV30
TGTGCCAGCAGCCCCACGGGACAATATAATTCACCCCTCCACTTT	CASSPTGQYNSPLHF	many	15	NA	TRBJ1-6	TRBV5-6
TGCAGTGCTAGCGGCAGGACTCACTATGGCTACACCTTC	CSASGRTHYGYTF	NA	13	NA	TRBJ1-2	TRBV20-1
TGCGCCAGCAGCTTGGCCCTCCGGGACAGGGTAGCAGATACGCAGTATTTT	CASSLALRDRVADTQYF	NA	17	TRBD1	TRBJ2-3	TRBV5-1
TGTGCCAGCACCGAAAGCGGGGGGAGGGCAGATACGCAGTATTTT	CASTESGGRADTQYF	NA	15	TRBD2	TRBJ2-3	TRBV12-3/TRBV12-4
TGTGCCAGCAGCCCGGGGGGGCATGAGACCCAGTACTTC	CASSPGGHETQYF	NA	13	TRBD2	TRBJ2-5	TRBV7-9
TGTGCCAGCAGCACGGACGGAGGTACGCAGTATTTT	CASSTDGGTQYF	NA	12	NA	TRBJ2-3	TRBV5-4
TGCGCCAGCACCCGGGACAGGGTAGACTATGGCTACACCTTC	CASTRDRVDYGYTF	few	14	TRBD1	TRBJ1-2	TRBV5-1
TGTGCCAGCAGCCCCCGGCTAGCCAATGAGCAGTTCTTC	CASSPRLANEQFF	few	13	NA	TRBJ2-1	TRBV14
TGTGTCAGCAGTAACGGAAGGACTGAAGCTTTCTTT	CVSSNGRTEAFF	NA	12	NA	TRBJ1-1	TRBV12-3/TRBV12-4
TGTGCCAGCAGCCCCGACAGGGCAAGCAATCAGCCCCAGCATTTT	CASSPDRASNQPQHF	NA	15	TRBD1	TRBJ1-5	TRBV12-3/TRBV12-4
TGTGCCAGCAGTTACCGGCAGGTTACCTACGAGCAGTACTTC	CASSYRQVTYEQYF	few	14	NA	TRBJ2-7	TRBV6-5
TGTGCCAGCAGCCGGGGGACCGATCAGCCCCAGCATTTT	CASSRGTDQPQHF	few	13	NA	TRBJ1-5	TRBV3-1
TGTGCCAGTAGTATGGGCAGAAACTCTGGAAACACCATATATTTT	CASSMGRNSGNTIYF	few	15	NA	TRBJ1-3	TRBV19
TGTGCCAGCAGTGCCAGCGGACCACAAGGAGAGCAGTACTTC	CASSASGPQGEQYF	few	14	NA	TRBJ2-7	TRBV6-6
TGTGCCAGCAGCGGGCGAGCGGGGCTCGAGACCCAGTACTTC	CASSGRAGLETQYF	few	14	TRBD2	TRBJ2-5	TRBV28
TGTGCCAGCAGCCAAGATAGGGTCGGCGGGAACATTCAGTACTTC	CASSQDRVGGNIQYF	NA	15	NA	TRBJ2-4	TRBV3-1
TGTGCCAGCTCATCGGGGTCCCCTGAAGCTTTCTTT	CASSSGSPEAFF	NA	12	NA	TRBJ1-1	TRBV18
TGTGCCAGCAACCCCGTGGGACAGGTGGCCTATGGCTACACCTTC	CASNPVGQVAYGYTF	NA	15	TRBD1	TRBJ1-2	TRBV27
TGTGCCAGCAGCGCACCATACAGGGGAGGGGCAACCTACAATGAGCAGTTCTTC	CASSAPYRGGATYNEQFF	many	18	NA	TRBJ2-1	TRBV7-9
TGTGCCAGCAGCGTAGACAGGGGCACTGAAGCTTTCTTT	CASSVDRGTEAFF	few	13	TRBD1	TRBJ1-1	TRBV11-2
TGTGCCAGCTCCCCTGGACGGCAGTCCTACGAGCAGTACTTC	CASSPGRQSYEQYF	few	14	NA	TRBJ2-7	TRBV18
TGTGCCAGCAGCTTCTCAACAGCATCCCCGATGGGTGAAGCTTTCTTT	CASSFSTASPMGEAFF	NA	16	NA	TRBJ1-1	TRBV11-2
TGCGCCAGCAGCCAAGAATCGGGCCCCCCGGGAGGGACCCAGTACTTC	CASSQESGPPGGTQYF	NA	16	TRBD2	TRBJ2-5	TRBV4-1
TGTGCCAGCAGCCAAGGATCGAATCAGGGCTACACCTTC	CASSQGSNQGYTF	few	13	NA	TRBJ1-2	TRBV4-2
TGTGCCAGCAGCCGAGGATCAGTACAGGCCTCCTACGAGCAGTACTTC	CASSRGSVQASYEQYF	many	16	NA	TRBJ2-7	TRBV11-2
TGTGCCAGCAGCCGAGCGGGAAGCACAGATACGCAGTATTTT	CASSRAGSTDTQYF	NA	14	TRBD2	TRBJ2-3	TRBV28
TGCAGTGCTAGAGATGGGCTAGGATCAAATGAGCAGTTCTTC	CSARDGLGSNEQFF	NA	14	NA	TRBJ2-1	TRBV20-1
TGTGCCAGCAGCTTAGCTGGGGTGACCCAAGAGACCCAGTACTTC	CASSLAGVTQETQYF	many	15	NA	TRBJ2-5	TRBV7-9
TGTGCCAGCAGTTTATCTAGCGGGAGGCCACACTTC	CASSLSSGRPHF	few	12	TRBD2	TRBJ2-7	TRBV27
TGTGCCACCAGCGGAGCCTTTAACACCGGGGAGCTGTTTTTT	CATSGAFNTGELFF	few	14	NA	TRBJ2-2	TRBV15
TGCAGTGCTATGGCAGGGAACTCCTACGAGCAGTACTTC	CSAMAGNSYEQYF	NA	13	NA	TRBJ2-7	TRBV20-1
TGTGCCAGCAGCCGGGACTTCCCCACCGAGCAGTACTTC	CASSRDFPTEQYF	once	13	NA	TRBJ2-7	TRBV7-9
TGTGCCAGCAGCGTACTTACCTATGGCTACACCTTC	CASSVLTYGYTF	many	12	NA	TRBJ1-2	TRBV28
TGTGCCAGCTCACCACTTAAGGGCTCCGGGGAGCTGTTTTTT	CASSPLKGSGELFF	NA	14	NA	TRBJ2-2	TRBV18
TGTGCCAGCAGCCACACCTTCGCGGGCTCCTACGAGCAGTACTTC	CASSHTFAGSYEQYF	NA	15	NA	TRBJ2-7	TRBV3-1
TGTGCCAGTAGTATCTGGGACGGGAACACTGAAGCTTTCTTT	CASSIWDGNTEAFF	NA	14	NA	TRBJ1-1	TRBV19
TGTGCCAGCTCACCAATAAGGACAGGTGAGCAGTTCTTC	CASSPIRTGEQFF	few	13	TRBD1	TRBJ2-1	TRBV18
TGTGCCAGCAGCAGCGAAATATTAGGACCGGTCTCTGGAAACACCATATATTTT	CASSSEILGPVSGNTIYF	NA	18	NA	TRBJ1-3	TRBV7-8
TGTGCCAGCAGCCCGGGGGGACAGGGTTCCGGGGCCAACGTCCTGACTTTC	CASSPGGQGSGANVLTF	many	17	TRBD1	TRBJ2-6	TRBV7-9
TGTGCCAGTAGTATGGGGACAGGCTATGGCTACACCTTC	CASSMGTGYGYTF	few	13	TRBD1	TRBJ1-2	TRBV19
TGTGCCAGCTCACCACTAAGACAGGTAGCTCAGCCCCAGCATTTT	CASSPLRQVAQPQHF	NA	15	NA	TRBJ1-5	TRBV18
TGTGCCAGCAGCCTGATTATTGGAAACACCATATATTTT	CASSLIIGNTIYF	few	13	NA	TRBJ1-3	TRBV7-2
TGTGCCAGCAGCTTAGTTTCCGGTCAGCCCCAGCATTTT	CASSLVSGQPQHF	NA	13	NA	TRBJ1-5	TRBV11-2
TGTGCCAGCAGCTCCTCGCAACCTGAAGCTTTCTTT	CASSSSQPEAFF	few	12	NA	TRBJ1-1	TRBV7-3
TGTGCCAGCAGTTCCTCCATGGGTTATAATTCACCCCTCCACTTT	CASSSSMGYNSPLHF	NA	15	NA	TRBJ1-6	TRBV27
TGTGCCAGCAGCTCGCCGACTAGCGGGGGAACCACAGATACGCAGTATTTT	CASSSPTSGGTTDTQYF	few	17	TRBD2	TRBJ2-3	TRBV7-9
TGTGCCTGGAGCGGACAGCGGGGCTCTGATGAGCAGTTCTTC	CAWSGQRGSDEQFF	few	14	NA	TRBJ2-1	TRBV30